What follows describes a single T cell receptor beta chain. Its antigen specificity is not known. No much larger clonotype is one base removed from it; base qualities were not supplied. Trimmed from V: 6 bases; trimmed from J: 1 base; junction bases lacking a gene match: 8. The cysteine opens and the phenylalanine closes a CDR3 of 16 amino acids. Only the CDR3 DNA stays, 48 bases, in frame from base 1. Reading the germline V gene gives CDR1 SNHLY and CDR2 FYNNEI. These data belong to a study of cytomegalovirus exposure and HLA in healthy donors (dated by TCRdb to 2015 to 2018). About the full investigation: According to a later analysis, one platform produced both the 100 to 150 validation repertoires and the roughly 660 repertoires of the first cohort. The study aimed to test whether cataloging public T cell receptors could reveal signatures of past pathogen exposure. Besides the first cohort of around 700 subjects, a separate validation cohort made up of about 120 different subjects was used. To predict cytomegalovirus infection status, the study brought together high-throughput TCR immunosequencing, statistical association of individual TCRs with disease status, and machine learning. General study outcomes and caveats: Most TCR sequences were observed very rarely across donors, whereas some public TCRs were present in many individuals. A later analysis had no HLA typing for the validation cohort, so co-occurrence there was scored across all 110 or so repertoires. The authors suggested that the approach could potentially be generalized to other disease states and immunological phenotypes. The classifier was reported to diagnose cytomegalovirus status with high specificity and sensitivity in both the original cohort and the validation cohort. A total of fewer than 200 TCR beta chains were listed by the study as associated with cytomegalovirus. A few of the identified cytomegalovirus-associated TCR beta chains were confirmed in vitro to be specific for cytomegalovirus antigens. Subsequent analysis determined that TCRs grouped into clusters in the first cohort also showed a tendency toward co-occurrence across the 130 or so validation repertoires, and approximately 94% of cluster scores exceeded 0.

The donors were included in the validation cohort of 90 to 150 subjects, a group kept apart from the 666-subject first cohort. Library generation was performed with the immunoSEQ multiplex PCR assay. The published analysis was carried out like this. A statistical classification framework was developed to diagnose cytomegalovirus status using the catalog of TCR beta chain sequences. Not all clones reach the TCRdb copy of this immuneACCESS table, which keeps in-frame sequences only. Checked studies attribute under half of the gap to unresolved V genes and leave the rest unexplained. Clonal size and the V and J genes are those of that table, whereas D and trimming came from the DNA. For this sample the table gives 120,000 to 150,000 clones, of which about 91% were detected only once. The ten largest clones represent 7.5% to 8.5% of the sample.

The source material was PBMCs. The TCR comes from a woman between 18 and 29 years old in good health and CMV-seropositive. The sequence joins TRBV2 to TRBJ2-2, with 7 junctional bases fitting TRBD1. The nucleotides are TGTGCCAGCAGCCGACAGGGCTTAAAGAACACCGGGGAGCTGTTTTTT. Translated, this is CASSRQGLKNTGELFF.